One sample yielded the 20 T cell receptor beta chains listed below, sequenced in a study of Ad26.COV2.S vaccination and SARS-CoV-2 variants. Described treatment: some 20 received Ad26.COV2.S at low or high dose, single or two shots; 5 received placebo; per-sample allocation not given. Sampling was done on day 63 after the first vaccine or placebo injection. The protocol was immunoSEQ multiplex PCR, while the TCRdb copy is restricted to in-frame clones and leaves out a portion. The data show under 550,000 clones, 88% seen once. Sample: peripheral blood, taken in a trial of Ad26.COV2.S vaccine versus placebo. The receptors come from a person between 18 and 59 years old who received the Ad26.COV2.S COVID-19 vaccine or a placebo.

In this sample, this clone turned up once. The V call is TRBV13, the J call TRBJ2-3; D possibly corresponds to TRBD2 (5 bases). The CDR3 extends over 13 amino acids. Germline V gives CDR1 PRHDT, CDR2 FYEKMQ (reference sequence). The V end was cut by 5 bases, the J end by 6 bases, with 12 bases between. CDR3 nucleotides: TGTGCCAGCAGCGCCTCGGGGTACGATACGCAGTATTTT. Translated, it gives CASSASGYDTQYF.

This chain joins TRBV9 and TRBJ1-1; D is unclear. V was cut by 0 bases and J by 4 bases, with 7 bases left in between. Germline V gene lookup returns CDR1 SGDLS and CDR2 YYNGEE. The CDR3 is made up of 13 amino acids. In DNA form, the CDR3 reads TGTGCCAGCAGCGTAGACGTCTTCACTGAAGCTTTCTTT. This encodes CASSVDVFTEAFF.

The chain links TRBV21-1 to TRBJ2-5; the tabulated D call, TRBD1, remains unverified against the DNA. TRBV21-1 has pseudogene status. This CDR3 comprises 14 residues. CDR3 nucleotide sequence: TGTGCCAGCATTCCGACAGGGATAGGAGAGACCCAGTACTTC. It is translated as CASIPTGIGETQYF.

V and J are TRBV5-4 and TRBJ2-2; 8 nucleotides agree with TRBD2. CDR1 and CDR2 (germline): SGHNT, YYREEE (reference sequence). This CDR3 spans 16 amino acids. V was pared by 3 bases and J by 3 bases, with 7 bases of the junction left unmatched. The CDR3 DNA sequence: TGTGCCAGCAGCTCGGGAGGGGACTCTTACACCGGGGAGCTGTTTTTT. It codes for CASSSGGDSYTGELFF.

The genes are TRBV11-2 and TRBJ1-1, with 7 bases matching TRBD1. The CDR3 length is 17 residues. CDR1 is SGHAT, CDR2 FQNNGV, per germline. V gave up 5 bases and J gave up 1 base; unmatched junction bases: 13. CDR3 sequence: CASSPPRGTAPNTEAFF. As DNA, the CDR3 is TGTGCCAGCAGCCCCCCCCGGGGGACAGCACCGAACACTGAAGCTTTCTTT.

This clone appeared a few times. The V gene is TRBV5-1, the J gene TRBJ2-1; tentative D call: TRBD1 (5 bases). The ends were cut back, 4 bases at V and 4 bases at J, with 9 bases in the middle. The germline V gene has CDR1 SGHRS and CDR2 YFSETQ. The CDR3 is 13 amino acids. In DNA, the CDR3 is TGCGCCAGCAGCCAGACAGAGTACAATGAGCAGTTCTTC. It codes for CASSQTEYNEQFF.

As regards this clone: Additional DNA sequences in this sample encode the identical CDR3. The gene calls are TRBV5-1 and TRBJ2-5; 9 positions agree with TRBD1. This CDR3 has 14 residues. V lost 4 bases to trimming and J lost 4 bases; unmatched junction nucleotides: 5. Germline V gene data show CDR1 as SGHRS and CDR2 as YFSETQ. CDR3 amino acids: CASSHGQGRETQYF. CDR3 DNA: TGCGCCAGCAGCCATGGACAGGGGAGAGAGACCCAGTACTTC.

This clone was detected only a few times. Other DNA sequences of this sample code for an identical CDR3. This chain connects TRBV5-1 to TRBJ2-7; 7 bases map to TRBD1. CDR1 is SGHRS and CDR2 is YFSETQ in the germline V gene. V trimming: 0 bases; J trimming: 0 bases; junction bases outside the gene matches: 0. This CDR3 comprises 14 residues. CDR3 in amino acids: CASSLDRGSYEQYF. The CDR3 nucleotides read TGCGCCAGCAGCTTGGACAGGGGCTCCTACGAGCAGTACTTC. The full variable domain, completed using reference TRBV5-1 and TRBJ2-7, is KAGVTQTPRYLIKTRGQQVTLSCSPISGHRSVSWYQQTPGQGLQFLFEYFSETQRNKGNFPGRFSGRQFSNSRSEMNVSTLELGDSALYLCASSLDRGSYEQYFGPGTRLTVT.

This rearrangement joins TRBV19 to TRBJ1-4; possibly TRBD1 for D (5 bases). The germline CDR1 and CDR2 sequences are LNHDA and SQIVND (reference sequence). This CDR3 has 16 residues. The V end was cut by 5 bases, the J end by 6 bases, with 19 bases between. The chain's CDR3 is CASSATGGPVYEKLFF. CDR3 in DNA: TGTGCCAGTAGTGCCACAGGCGGGCCAGTTTATGAAAAACTGTTTTTT.

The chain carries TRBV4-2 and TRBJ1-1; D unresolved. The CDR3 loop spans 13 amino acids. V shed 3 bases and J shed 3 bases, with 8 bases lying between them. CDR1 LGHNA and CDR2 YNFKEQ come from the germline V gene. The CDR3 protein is CASSHPLDTEAFF. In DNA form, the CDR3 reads TGTGCCAGCAGCCACCCCCTGGACACTGAAGCTTTCTTT.

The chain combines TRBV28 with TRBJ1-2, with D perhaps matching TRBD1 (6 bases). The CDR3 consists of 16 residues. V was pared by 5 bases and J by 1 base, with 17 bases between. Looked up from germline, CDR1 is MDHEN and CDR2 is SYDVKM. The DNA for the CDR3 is TGTGCCAGCAGTGACAGGCTCACAGGGCTTAACTATGGCTACACCTTC. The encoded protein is CASSDRLTGLNYGYTF.

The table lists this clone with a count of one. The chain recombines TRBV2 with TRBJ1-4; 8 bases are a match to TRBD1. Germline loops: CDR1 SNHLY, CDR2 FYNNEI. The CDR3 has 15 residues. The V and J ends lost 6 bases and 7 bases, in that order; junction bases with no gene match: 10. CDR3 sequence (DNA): TGTGCCAGCAGCGTGGGACAGGTGGGAGGTGAAAAACTGTTTTTT. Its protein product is CASSVGQVGGEKLFF.

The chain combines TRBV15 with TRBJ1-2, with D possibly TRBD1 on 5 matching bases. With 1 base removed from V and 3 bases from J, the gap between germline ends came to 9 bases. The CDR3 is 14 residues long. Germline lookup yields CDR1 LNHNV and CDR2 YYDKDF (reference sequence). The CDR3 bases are TGTGCCACCAGCAGAGGGGGGGAGGACTATGGCTACACCTTC. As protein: CATSRGGEDYGYTF.

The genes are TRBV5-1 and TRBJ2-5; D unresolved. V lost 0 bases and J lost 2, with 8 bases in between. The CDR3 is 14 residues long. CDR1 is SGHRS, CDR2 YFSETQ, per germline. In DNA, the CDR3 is TGCGCCAGCAGCTTGGTAGGAATACAAGAGACCCAGTACTTC. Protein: CASSLVGIQETQYF.

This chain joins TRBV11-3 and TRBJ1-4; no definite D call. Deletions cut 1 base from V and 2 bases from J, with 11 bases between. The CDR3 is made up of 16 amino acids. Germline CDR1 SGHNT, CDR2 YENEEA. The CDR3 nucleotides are TGTGCCAGCAGCTTAGGTGTTGGGAAGACTAATGAAAAACTGTTTTTT. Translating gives CASSLGVGKTNEKLFF.

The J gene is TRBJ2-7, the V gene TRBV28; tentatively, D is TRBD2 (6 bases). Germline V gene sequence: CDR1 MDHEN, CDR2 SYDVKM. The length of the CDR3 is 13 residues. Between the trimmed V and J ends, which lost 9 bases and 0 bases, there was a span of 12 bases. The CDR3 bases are TGTGCCAGTGGGACTCCGAGCTCCTACGAGCAGTACTTC. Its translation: CASGTPSSYEQYF.

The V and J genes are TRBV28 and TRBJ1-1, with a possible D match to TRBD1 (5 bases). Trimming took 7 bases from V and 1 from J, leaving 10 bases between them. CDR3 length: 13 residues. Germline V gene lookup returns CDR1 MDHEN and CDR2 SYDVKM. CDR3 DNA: TGTGCCAGCAATCGACAGTCGAACACTGAAGCTTTCTTT. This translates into CASNRQSNTEAFF.

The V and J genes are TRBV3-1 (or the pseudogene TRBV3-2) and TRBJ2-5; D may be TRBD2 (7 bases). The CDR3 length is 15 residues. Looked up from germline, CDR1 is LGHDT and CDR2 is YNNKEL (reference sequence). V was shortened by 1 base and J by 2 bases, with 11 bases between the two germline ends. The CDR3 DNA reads TGTGCCAGCAGCCAAGCGGGGGGCTTTCAAGAGACCCAGTACTTC. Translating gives CASSQAGGFQETQYF.

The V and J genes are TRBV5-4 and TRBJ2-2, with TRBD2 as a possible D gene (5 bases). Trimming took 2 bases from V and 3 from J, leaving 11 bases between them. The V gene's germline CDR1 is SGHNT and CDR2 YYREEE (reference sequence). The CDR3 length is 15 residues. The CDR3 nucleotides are TGTGCCAGCAGCTTTGGTGGAGGAGACACCGGGGAGCTGTTTTTT. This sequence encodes CASSFGGGDTGELFF. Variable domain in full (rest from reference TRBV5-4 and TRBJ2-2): ETGVTQSPTHLIKTRGQQVTLRCSSQSGHNTVSWYQQALGQGPQFIFQYYREEENGRGNFPPRFSGLQFPNYSSELNVNALELDDSALYLCASSFGGGDTGELFFGEGSRLTVL.

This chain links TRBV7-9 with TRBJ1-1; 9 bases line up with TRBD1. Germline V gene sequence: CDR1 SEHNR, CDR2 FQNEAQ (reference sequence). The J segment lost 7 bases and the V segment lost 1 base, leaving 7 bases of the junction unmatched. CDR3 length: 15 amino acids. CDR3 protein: CASSLGNRGPGEAFF. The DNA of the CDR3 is TGTGCCAGCAGCTTAGGTAACAGGGGGCCAGGTGAAGCTTTCTTT.